At least ten counts were recorded for the clone carrying this TCR beta chain. This sample was included in a study of identical twins. Using its own MiXCR run on the 5' RACE reads, TCRdb lists one record per CDR3 protein. The data contain more than 1.5 million distinct CDR3 sequences, roughly 35% of them singletons. Healthy Caucasians supplied all donations. J gave up 1 base and V 4 bases, and 3 bases lay outside the gene matches. This CDR3 contains 13 residues. The V gene's germline CDR1 is SQVTM and CDR2 ANQGSEA. Sequencing was done on a sample of cord blood. The clonotype comes from a newborn girl in good health. The V call is TRBV29-1, the J call TRBJ2-5; TRBD2 agrees at 7 bases. CDR3 loop: CSVVGGGQETQYF. CDR3 in DNA: TGCAGCGTTGTTGGGGGGGGCCAAGAGACCCAGTACTTC.